These T cell receptor beta chains were read from a single sample in a study of human T cells and chemical hapten exposure. A single record per CDR3 protein comes from TCRdb applying MiXCR to the RACE reads. The table has about 380,000 distinct CDR3 sequences, around 5% seen once; the top ten hold about 2.2%. Source: whole blood, taken in connection with sensitization to the hapten diphenylcyclopropenone (DPC). These receptors were collected from a woman in her fifties or sixties with alopecia areata. Some clones in this sample may be carry-over from other donors' samples. Both conserved end residues are part of each CDR3. D genes are given only for firm matches. Only some rows state a clone size, as once, few, many or a class for expanded clones.

TRBJ1-1,many,.,TRBV7-3,TGTGCCAGCAGCTTGGAGGTCAGTTTGGCGGACACTGAAGCTTTCTTT,CASSLEVSLADTEAFF
TRBJ1-2,many,.,TRBV29-1,TGCAGCGTTCCACATACCACTGGCTACACCTTC,CSVPHTTGYTF
TRBJ2-7,.,TRBD1,TRBV20-1,TGCAGTGCTAGTAACTTACAGGGGACCTACGAGCAGTACTTC,CSASNLQGTYEQYF
TRBJ2-3,many,.,TRBV7-9,TGTGCCAGCAGCTTAGGGGCAGATACGCAGTATTTT,CASSLGADTQYF
TRBJ2-3,few,.,TRBV20-1,TGCAGTCGTAGGGAAACTAGCACAGATACGCAGTATTTT,CSRRETSTDTQYF
TRBJ2-1,.,TRBD2,TRBV29-1,TGCAGCGTTTCCCGACTAGCGGGAGGGAGGGATGAGCAGTTCTTC,CSVSRLAGGRDEQFF
TRBJ1-2,few,TRBD1,TRBV27,TGTGCCAGCAGTTTATTCGCAGGGGGCTCTAGCTATGGCTACACCTTC,CASSLFAGGSSYGYTF
TRBJ2-1,few,.,TRBV7-9,TGTGCCAGCAGCTTAGATCTGGGTGAGCAGTTCTTC,CASSLDLGEQFF
TRBJ2-2,.,TRBD2,TRBV20-1,TGCAGTGCTAGACCGGACGCCGGGGGGGGCACCGGGGAGCTGTTTTTT,CSARPDAGGGTGELFF
TRBJ2-5,many,.,TRBV7-2,TGTGCCAGCAGCTTAGAACTAGCTGGAGTGGAAGAGACCCAGTACTTC,CASSLELAGVEETQYF
TRBJ1-2,many,.,TRBV12-3/TRBV12-4,TGTGCCAGCAGTTTGGGCCTCTATGGCTACACCTTC,CASSLGLYGYTF
TRBJ2-2,.,.,TRBV3-1,TGTGCCAGCAGCCAAGTAACACTGTTCACCGGGGAGCTGTTTTTT,CASSQVTLFTGELFF